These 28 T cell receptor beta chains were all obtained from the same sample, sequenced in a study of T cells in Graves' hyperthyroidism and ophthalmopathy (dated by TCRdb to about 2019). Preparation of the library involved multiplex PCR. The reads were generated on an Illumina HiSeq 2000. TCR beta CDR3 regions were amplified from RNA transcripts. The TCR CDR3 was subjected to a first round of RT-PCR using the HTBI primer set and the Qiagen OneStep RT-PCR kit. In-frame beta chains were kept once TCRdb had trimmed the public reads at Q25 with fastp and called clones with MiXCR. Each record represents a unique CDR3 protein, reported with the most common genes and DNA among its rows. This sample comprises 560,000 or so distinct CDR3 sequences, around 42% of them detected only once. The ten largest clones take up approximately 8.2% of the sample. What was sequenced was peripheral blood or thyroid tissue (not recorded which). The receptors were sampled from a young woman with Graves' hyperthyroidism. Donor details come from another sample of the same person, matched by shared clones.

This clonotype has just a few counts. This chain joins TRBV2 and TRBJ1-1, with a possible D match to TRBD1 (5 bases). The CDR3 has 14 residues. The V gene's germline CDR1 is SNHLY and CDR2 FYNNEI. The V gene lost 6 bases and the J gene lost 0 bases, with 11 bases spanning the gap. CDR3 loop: CASRETELNTEAFF. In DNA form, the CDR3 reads TGTGCCAGCAGAGAGACAGAACTGAACACTGAAGCTTTCTTT.

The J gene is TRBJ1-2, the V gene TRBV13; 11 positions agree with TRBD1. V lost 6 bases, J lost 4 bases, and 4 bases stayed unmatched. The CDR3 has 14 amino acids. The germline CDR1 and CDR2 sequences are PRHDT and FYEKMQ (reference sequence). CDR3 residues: CASRAGTGGYGYTF. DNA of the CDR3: TGTGCCAGCAGGGCCGGGACAGGGGGCTATGGCTACACCTTC.

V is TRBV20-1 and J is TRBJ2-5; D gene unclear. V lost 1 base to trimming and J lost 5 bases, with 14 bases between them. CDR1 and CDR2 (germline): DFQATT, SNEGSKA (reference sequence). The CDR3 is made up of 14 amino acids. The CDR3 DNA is TGCAGTGCTAGAGCACAGATTTGGTTCGAGACCCAGTACTTC. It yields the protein CSARAQIWFETQYF.

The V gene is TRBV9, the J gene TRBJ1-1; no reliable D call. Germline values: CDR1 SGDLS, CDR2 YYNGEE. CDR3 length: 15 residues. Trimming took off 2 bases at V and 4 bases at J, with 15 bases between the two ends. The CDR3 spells CASSVGRASGTEAFF. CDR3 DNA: TGTGCCAGCAGCGTGGGGAGGGCGTCTGGCACTGAAGCTTTCTTT.

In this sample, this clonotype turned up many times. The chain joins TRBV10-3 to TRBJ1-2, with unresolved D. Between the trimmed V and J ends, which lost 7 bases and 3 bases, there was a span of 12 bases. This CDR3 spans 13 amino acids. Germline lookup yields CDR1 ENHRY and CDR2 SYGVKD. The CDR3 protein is CAINEDGYYGYTF. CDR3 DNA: TGTGCCATCAACGAAGACGGCTACTATGGCTACACCTTC.

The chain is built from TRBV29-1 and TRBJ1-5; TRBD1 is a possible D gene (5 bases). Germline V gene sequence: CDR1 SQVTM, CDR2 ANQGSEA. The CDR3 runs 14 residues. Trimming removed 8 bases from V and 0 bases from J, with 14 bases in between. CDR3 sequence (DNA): TGCAGCATTGCGGACAATTATAGCAATCAGCCCCAGCATTTT. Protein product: CSIADNYSNQPQHF.

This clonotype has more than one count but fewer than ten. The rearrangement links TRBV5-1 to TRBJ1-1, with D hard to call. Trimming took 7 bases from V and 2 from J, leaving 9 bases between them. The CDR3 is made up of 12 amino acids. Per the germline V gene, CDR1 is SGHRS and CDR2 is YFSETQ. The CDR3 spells CASASSNTEAFF. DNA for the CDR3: TGCGCCAGCGCTTCGTCTAACACTGAAGCTTTCTTT.

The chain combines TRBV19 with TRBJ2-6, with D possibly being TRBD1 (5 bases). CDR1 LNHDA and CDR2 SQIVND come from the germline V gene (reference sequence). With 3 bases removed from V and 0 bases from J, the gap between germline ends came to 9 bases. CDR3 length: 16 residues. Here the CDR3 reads CASSIPTASGANVLTF. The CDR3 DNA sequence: TGTGCCAGTAGTATTCCGACAGCCTCTGGGGCCAACGTCCTGACTTTC.

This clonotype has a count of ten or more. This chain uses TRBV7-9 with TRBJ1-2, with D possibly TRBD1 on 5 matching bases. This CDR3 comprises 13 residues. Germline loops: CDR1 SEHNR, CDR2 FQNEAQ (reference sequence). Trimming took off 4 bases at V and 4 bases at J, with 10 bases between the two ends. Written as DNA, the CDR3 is TGTGCCAGCAGCTCCCTCGGGGGCTATGGCTACACCTTC. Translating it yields CASSSLGGYGYTF.

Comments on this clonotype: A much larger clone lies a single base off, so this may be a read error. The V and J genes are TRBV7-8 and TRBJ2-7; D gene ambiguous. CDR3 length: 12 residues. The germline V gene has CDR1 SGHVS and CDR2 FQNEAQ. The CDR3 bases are TGTGGCAGCAGTTACATGACCTACGAGCAGTACTTC. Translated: CGSSYMTYEQYF.

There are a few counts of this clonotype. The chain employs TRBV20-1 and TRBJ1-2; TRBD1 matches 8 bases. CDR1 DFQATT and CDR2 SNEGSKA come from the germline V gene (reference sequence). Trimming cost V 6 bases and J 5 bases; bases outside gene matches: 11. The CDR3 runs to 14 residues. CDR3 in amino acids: CSAQGARGQYGYTF. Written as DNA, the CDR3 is TGCAGTGCCCAAGGGGCCAGGGGGCAGTATGGCTACACCTTC.

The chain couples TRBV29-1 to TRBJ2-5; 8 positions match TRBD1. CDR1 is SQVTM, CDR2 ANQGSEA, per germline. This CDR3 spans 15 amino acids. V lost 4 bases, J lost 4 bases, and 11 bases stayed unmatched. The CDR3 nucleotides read TGCAGCGTTGGTGGCGGGACGGGGACAGGAGAGACCCAGTACTTC. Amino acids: CSVGGGTGTGETQYF.

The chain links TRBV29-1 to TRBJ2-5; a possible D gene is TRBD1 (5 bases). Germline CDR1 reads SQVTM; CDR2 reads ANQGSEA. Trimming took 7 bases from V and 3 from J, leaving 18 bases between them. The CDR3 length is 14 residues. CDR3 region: CSAIRAGRKETQYF. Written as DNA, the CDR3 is TGCAGCGCGATCCGGGCAGGGCGAAAAGAGACCCAGTACTTC.

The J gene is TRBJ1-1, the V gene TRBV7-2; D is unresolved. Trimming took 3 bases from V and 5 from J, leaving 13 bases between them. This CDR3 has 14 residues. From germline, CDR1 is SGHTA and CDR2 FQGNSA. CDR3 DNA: TGTGCCAGCAGCTTGGATAGGGCAGAAACTGAAGCTTTCTTT. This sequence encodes CASSLDRAETEAFF. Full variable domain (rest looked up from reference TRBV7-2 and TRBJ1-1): GAGVSQSPSNKVTEKGKDVELRCDPISGHTALYWYRQSLGQGLEFLIYFQGNSAPDKSGLPSDRFSAERTGGSVSTLTIQRTQQEDSAVYLCASSLDRAETEAFFGQGTRLTVV.

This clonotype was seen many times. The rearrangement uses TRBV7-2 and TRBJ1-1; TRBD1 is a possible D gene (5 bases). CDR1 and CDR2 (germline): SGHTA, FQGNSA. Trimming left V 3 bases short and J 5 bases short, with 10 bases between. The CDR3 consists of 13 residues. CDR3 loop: CASSFQGGTEAFF. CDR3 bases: TGTGCCAGCAGCTTCCAGGGAGGGACTGAAGCTTTCTTT.

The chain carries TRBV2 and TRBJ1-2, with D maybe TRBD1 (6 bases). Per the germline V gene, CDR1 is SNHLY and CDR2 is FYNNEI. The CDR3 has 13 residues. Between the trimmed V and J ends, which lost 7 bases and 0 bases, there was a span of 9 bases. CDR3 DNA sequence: TGTGCCAGCACCGGGGACACTAACTATGGCTACACCTTC. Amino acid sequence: CASTGDTNYGYTF.

In DNA, the CDR3 is TGTGCCAGCAGCAGGGGGGCAACTGGGGCCAACGTCCTGACTTTC. Residues: CASSRGATGANVLTF. The chain uses TRBV7-6 and TRBJ2-6; either TRBD1 or TRBD2 may supply D (6 bases each). Per germline, CDR1 SGHVS and CDR2 FNYEAQ. Trimming took 5 bases from V and 2 from J, leaving 10 bases between them. The CDR3 is 15 amino acids.

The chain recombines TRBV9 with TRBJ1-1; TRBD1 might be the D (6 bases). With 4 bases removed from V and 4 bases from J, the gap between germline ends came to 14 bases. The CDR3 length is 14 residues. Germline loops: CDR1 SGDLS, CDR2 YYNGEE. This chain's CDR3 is CASSLGGAVTEAFF. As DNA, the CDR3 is TGTGCCAGCAGCTTAGGGGGGGCGGTCACTGAAGCTTTCTTT. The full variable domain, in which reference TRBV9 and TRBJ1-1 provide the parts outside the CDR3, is DSGVTQTPKHLITATGQRVTLRCSPRSGDLSVYWYQQSLDQGLQFLIQYYNGEERAKGNILERFSAQQFPDLHSELNLSSLELGDSALYFCASSLGGAVTEAFFGQGTRLTVV.

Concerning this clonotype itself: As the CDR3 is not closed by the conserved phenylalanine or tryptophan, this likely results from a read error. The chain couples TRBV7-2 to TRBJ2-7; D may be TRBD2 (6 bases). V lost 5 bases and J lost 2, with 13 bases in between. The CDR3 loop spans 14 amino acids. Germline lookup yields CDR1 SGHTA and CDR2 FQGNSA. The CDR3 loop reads CASSPRLGPYEQYL. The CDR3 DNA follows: TGTGCCAGCAGCCCCCGACTAGGACCCTACGAGCAGTACCTC.

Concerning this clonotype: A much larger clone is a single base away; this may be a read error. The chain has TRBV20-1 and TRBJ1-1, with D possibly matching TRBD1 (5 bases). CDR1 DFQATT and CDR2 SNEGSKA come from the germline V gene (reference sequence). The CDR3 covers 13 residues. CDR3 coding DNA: TGCAATGCTAGTAGACAGCGAAACACTGAAGCTTTCTTT. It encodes CNASRQRNTEAFF.

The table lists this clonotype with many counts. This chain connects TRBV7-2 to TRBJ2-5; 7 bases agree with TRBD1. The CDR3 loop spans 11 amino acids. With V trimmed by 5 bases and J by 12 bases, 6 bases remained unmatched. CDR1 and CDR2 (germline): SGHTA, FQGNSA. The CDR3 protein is CASSDRDSKYF. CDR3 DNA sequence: TGTGCCAGCAGCGACCGGGACAGCAAGTACTTC. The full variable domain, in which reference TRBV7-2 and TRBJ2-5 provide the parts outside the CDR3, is GAGVSQSPSNKVTEKGKDVELRCDPISGHTALYWYRQSLGQGLEFLIYFQGNSAPDKSGLPSDRFSAERTGGSVSTLTIQRTQQEDSAVYLCASSDRDSKYFGPGTRLLVL.

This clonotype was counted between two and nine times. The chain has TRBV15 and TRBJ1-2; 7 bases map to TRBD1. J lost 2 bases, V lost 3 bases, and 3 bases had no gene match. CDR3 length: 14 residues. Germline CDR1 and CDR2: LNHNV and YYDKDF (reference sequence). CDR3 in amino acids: CATSREQGNYGYTF. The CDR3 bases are TGTGCCACCAGCAGGGAACAGGGGAACTATGGCTACACCTTC.

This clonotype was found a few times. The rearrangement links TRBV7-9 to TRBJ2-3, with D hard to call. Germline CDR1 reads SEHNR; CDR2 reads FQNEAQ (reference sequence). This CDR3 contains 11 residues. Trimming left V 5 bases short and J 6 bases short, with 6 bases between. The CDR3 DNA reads TGTGCCAGCAGCCGCGAGGATACGCAGTATTTT. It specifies CASSREDTQYF.

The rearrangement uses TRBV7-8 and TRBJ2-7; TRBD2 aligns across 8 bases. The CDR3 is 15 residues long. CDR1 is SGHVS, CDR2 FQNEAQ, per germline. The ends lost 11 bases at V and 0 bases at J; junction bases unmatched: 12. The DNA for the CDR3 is TGTGCCTGGAGTCCAGGACTAGCCAGCTCCTACGAGCAGTACTTC. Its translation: CAWSPGLASSYEQYF.

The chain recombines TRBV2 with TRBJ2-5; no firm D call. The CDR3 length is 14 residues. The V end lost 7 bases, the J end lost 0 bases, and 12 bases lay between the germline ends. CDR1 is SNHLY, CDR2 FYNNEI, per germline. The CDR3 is CASNPPGYQETQYF. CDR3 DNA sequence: TGTGCCAGCAACCCCCCCGGGTACCAAGAGACCCAGTACTTC. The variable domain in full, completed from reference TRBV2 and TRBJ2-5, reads EPEVTQTPSHQVTQMGQEVILRCVPISNHLYFYWYRQILGQKVEFLVSFYNNEISEKSEIFDDQFSVERPDGSNFTLKIRSTKLEDSAMYFCASNPPGYQETQYFGPGTRLLVL.

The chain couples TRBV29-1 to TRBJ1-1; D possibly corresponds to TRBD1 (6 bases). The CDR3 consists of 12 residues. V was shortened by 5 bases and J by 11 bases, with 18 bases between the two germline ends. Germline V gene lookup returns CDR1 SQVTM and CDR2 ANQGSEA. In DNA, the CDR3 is TGCAGCGTTTCCTCAGGGGCATCGAAGGCTTTCTTT. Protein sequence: CSVSSGASKAFF.

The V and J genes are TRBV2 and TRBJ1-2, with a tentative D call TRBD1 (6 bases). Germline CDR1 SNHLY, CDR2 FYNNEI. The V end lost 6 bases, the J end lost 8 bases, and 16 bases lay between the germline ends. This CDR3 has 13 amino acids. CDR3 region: CASRKPGQPGYTF. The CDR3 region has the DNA TGTGCCAGCAGGAAACCGGGACAACCAGGCTACACCTTC.

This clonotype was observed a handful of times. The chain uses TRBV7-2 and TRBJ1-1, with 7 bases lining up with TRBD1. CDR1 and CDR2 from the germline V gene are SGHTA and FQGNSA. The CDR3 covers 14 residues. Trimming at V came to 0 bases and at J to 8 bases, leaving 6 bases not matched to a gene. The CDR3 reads CASSLAPTGAEAFF. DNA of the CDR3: TGTGCCAGCAGCTTAGCGCCAACAGGGGCGGAAGCTTTCTTT.